This T cell receptor (beta chain) was captured by sequencing in a study of T cell repertoires in cytomegalovirus infection. For the study at large: Indications came from public TCR beta signatures; they pointed to CMV infection and to a matching HLA type.

The sample holds many counts of this clonotype. Its antigen is not known. Study-wide findings and caveats: Identification of carriers of CMV plus the relevant HLA was performed using cumulative public TCR beta family frequency. Dominating the ex vivo response were HLA-C-restricted CMV-specific TCR beta clonotypes.

The CDR3 runs 13 residues. Germline-derived CDR1 and CDR2 are SEHNR and FQNEAQ (reference sequence). Trimming removed 2 bases from V and 5 bases from J, with 9 bases in between. Via MiXCR, TCRdb re-called the reads, giving one row per CDR3 protein. The table lists over 300,000 distinct CDR3 sequences, 17% of them singletons. The sample was PBMCs. The chain joins TRBV7-9 to TRBJ1-1; D is perhaps TRBD1 (5 bases). The TCR was taken from a human donor in good health (CMV status not recorded). Some clones in this sample may be carry-over from other donors' samples. Here the CDR3 DNA reads TGTGCCAGCAGCTTAAGGGGTAGAACTGAAGCTTTCTTT. Translated, it gives CASSLRGRTEAFF.